The T cell receptor beta chain under discussion was sequenced for a study of T cell therapy after organ transplantation. Deletions cut 5 bases from V and 8 bases from J, with 16 bases between. Germline CDR1 reads LNHDA; CDR2 reads SQIVND (reference sequence). The CDR3 has 14 residues. Sequencing was performed with immunoSEQ multiplex PCR; in TCRdb, only in-frame clones are kept and a portion is missing. The table lists over 2,000 clones, around 74% of them singletons. For this clone: Its antigen remains unidentified.

The sequencing used CD8+ T cells from blood, collected before autologous CMV-specific T cell therapy. The receptor was isolated from a human patient who had received a solid organ transplant and had CMV disease. The rearrangement joins TRBV19 to TRBJ2-1, with a tentative D call TRBD1 (6 bases). The CDR3 loop reads CASSSPQGFDEQFF. The CDR3, as DNA: TGTGCCAGTAGTTCCCCCCAGGGGTTTGATGAGCAGTTCTTC.